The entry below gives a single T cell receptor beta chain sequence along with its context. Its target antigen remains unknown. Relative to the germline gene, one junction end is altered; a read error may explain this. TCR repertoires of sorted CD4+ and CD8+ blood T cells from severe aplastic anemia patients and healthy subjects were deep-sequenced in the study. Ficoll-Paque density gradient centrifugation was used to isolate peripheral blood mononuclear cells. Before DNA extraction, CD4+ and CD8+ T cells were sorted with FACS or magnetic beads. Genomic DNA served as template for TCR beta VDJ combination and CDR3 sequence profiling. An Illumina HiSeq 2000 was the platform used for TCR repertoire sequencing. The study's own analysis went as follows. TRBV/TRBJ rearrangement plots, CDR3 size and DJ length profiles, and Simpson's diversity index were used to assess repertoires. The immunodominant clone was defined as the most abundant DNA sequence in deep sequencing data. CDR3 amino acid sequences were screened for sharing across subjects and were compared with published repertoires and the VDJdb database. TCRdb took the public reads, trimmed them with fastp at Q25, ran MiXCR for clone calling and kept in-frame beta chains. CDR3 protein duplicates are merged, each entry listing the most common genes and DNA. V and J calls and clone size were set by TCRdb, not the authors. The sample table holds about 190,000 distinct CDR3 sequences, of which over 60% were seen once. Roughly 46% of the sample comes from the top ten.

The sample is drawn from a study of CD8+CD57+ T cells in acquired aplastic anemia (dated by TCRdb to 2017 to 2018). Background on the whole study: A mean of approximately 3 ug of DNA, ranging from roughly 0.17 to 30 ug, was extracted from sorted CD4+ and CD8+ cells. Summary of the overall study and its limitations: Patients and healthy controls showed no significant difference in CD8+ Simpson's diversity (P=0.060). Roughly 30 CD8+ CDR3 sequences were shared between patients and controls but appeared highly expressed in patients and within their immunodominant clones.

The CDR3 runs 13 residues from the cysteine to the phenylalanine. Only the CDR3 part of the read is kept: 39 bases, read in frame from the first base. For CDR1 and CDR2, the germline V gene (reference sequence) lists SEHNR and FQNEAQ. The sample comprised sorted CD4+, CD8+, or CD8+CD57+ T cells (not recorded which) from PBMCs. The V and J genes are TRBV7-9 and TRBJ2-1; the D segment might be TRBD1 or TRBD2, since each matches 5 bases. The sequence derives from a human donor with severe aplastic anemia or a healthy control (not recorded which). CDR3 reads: CASSPLGAPEQFF. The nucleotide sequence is TGTGCTAGCAGCCCACTCGGGGCGCCTGAGCAGTTCTTC.